One and the same sample provided the 6 T cell receptor beta chains below, sequenced in a study of blood T cell repertoires in COVID-19. Produced via immunoSEQ multiplex PCR; TCRdb's table is partial and in-frame only. The data show over 85,000 clones, about 90% seen once. Material for sequencing was peripheral blood. The origin of the receptors is a human donor with COVID-19, enrolled during active disease. The donor label of this sample is uncertain.

The J gene is TRBJ1-5, the V gene TRBV19; perhaps TRBD1 as D (5 bases). Germline CDR1 is LNHDA and CDR2 is SQIVND (reference sequence). V was clipped by 6 bases and J by 2 bases, with 8 bases between them. The CDR3 has 13 amino acids. DNA for the CDR3: TGTGCCAGTAGGGGGGGTCGCAATCAGCCCCAGCATTTT. This encodes CASRGGRNQPQHF.

The rearrangement links TRBV6-5 to TRBJ2-5; 8 bases line up with TRBD1. The CDR3 is 14 residues long. Germline V gene lookup returns CDR1 MNHEY and CDR2 SVGAGI. Trimming removed 6 bases from V and 2 bases from J; junction bases left unmatched: 5. The CDR3 nucleotides read TGTGCCAGCAGGAAATGGACAGGGCAAGAGACCCAGTACTTC. It encodes CASRKWTGQETQYF.

This chain links TRBV7-8 with TRBJ2-1; 7 bases line up with TRBD1. The CDR3 extends over 16 amino acids. V shed 0 bases and J 5 bases; nucleotides not matched to a gene: 7. Germline CDR1 reads SGHVS; CDR2 reads FQNEAQ. CDR3 in DNA: TGTGCCAGCAGCTTAGCCTCGGGGACAGCCGACAATGAGCAGTTCTTC. It translates to CASSLASGTADNEQFF.

V and J are TRBV6-5 and TRBJ2-5; no clear D gene. The V gene's germline CDR1 is MNHEY and CDR2 SVGAGI. Trimming cost V 5 bases and J 5 bases, with 6 bases left between them. The CDR3 loop spans 11 amino acids. The CDR3 spells CASSLRETQYF. Written as DNA, the CDR3 is TGTGCCAGCAGTCTGCGGGAGACCCAGTACTTC.

This clone showed up just once. The V and J genes are TRBV2 and TRBJ1-1, with a tentative D call TRBD1 (5 bases). V lost 3 bases to trimming and J lost 0 bases, with 8 bases between them. Germline V CDR1 and CDR2: SNHLY, FYNNEI. This CDR3 is built from 14 residues. DNA of the CDR3: TGTGCCAGCAGTGAGGACAAGATGAACACTGAAGCTTTCTTT. Its protein is CASSEDKMNTEAFF.

Written as DNA, the CDR3 is TGTGCCAGCAGCCTGGGTTCCGGGGAGTCCCCCCTCAATGAGCAGTTCTTC. The encoded protein is CASSLGSGESPLNEQFF. The chain couples TRBV11-3 to TRBJ2-1; D possibly corresponds to TRBD2 (5 bases). The V end lost 5 bases, the J end lost 6 bases, and 23 bases lay between the germline ends. The CDR3 totals 17 residues. In germline, CDR1 is SGHNT, CDR2 YENEEA.